This TCR beta chain comes out of a study of neoadjuvant anti-PD-1 for oral cavity cancer. Germline V gives CDR1 SGHNT, CDR2 YYREEE (reference sequence). V was shortened by 4 bases and J by 6 bases, with 7 bases between the two germline ends. The CDR3 has 11 amino acids. Clones were sequenced by immunoSEQ multiplex PCR, and TCRdb holds only the in-frame ones, with some missing. Of some 15,000 clones in the sample, approximately 70% were seen once. The chain employs TRBV5-4 and TRBJ1-2; D remains ambiguous. The material was PBMCs, obtained before nivolumab (anti-PD-1) treatment. The sequence was obtained from a person aged 35-80 years with oral cavity squamous cell carcinoma. Here the CDR3 reads CASSREDGYTF. The CDR3 DNA follows: TGTGCCAGCAGCCGGGAGGATGGCTACACCTTC.